The text below deals with one TCR beta chain. The length of the CDR3 is 15 residues. J lost 8 bases, V lost 1 base, and 8 bases had no gene match. Per the germline V gene, CDR1 is SGHTA and CDR2 is FQGNSA. This specimen comes from a study of cytomegalovirus exposure and HLA in healthy donors. Measured with immunoSEQ multiplex PCR; TCRdb has only the in-frame clones, and not every one. The sample carries about 260,000 clones, around 91% recorded once. This TCR derives from a woman between 25 and 40 years old in good health and CMV-seronegative. Sequencing was carried out using PBMCs. This chain uses TRBV7-2 with TRBJ2-4; TRBD2 aligns across 7 bases. CDR3 region: CASSLEGRERDIQYF. The CDR3 nucleotides are TGTGCCAGCAGCTTAGAAGGGCGGGAGCGGGACATTCAGTACTTC.